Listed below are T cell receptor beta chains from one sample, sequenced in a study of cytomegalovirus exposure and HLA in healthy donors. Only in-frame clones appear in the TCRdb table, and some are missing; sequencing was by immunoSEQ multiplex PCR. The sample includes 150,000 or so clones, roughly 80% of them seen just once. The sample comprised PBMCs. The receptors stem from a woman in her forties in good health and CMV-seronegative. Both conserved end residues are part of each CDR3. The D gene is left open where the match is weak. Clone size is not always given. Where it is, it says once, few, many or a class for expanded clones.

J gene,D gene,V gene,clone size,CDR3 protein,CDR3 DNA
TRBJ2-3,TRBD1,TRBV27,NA,CASVGQGPDTQYF,TGTGCCTCAGTGGGACAGGGACCAGATACGCAGTATTTT
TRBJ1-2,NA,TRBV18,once,CASSPQQADYGYTF,TGTGCCAGCTCTCCACAACAGGCCGACTATGGCTACACCTTC
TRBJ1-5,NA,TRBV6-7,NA,CASSYSIEVNRELRPQHF,TGTGCCAGCAGTTACTCGATTGAAGTCAACAGGGAACTGAGGCCCCAGCATTTT
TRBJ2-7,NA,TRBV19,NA,CASSIQGGTYEQYF,TGTGCCAGTAGTATCCAGGGTGGGACCTACGAGCAGTACTTC
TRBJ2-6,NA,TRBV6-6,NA,CASSYNSGANVLTF,TGTGCCAGCAGTTATAACTCTGGGGCCAACGTCCTGACTTTC
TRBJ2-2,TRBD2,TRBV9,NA,CASSVGRLADTGELFF,TGTGCCAGCAGCGTAGGCCGGCTAGCGGACACCGGGGAGCTGTTTTTT
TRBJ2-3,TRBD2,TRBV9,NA,CASSVASGGALSTDTQYF,TGTGCCAGCAGCGTGGCTAGCGGGGGAGCCCTCTCCACAGATACGCAGTATTTT
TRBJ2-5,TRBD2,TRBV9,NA,CASSLGTSGGARETQYF,TGTGCCAGCAGCCTAGGGACTAGCGGGGGGGCGCGAGAGACCCAGTACTTC
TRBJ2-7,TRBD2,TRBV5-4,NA,CASSFPAGGGEQYF,TGTGCCAGCAGCTTTCCAGCGGGGGGTGGCGAGCAGTACTTC
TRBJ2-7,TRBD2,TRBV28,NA,CASTLRQGKQLAGALSSYEQYF,TGTGCCAGCACTCTTAGACAGGGTAAGCAACTAGCGGGAGCCCTAAGCTCCTACGAGCAGTACTTC
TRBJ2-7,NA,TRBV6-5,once,CASGSYEQYF,TGTGCCAGCGGTTCTTACGAGCAGTACTTC